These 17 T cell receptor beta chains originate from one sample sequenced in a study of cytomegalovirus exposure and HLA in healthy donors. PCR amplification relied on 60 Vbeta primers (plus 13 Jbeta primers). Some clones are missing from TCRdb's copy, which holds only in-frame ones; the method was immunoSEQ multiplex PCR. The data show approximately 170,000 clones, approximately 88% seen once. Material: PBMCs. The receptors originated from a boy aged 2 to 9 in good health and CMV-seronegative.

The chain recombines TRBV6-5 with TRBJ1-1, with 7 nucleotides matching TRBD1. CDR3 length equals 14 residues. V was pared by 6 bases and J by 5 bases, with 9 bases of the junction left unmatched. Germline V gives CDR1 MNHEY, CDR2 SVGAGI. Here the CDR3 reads CASRRNRGGTEAFF. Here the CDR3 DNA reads TGTGCCAGCAGGCGTAACAGGGGCGGGACTGAAGCTTTCTTT.

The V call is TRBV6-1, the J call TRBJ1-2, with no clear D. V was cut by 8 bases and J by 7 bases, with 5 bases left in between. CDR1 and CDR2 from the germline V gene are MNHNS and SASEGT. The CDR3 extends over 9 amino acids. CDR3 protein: CASEGGYTF. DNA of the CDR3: TGTGCCAGCGAGGGTGGCTACACCTTC.

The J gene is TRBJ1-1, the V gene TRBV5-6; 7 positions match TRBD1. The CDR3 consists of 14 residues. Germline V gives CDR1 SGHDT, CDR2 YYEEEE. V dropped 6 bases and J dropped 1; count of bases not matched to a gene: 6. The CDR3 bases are TGTGCCAGCATTAAGGGGGCTTGGAACACTGAAGCTTTCTTT. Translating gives CASIKGAWNTEAFF.

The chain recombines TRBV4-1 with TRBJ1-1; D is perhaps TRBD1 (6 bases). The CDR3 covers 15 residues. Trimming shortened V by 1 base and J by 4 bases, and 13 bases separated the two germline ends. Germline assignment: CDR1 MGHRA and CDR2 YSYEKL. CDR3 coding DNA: TGCGCCAGCAGCCAAGGGTGGGGGGGCGCCACTGAAGCTTTCTTT. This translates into CASSQGWGGATEAFF.

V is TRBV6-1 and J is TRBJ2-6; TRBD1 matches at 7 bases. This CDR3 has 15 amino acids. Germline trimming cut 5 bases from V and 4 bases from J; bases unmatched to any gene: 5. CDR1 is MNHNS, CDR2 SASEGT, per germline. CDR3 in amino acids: CASSRQGRGANVLTF. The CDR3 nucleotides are TGTGCCAGCAGTAGACAGGGACGCGGGGCCAACGTCCTGACTTTC.

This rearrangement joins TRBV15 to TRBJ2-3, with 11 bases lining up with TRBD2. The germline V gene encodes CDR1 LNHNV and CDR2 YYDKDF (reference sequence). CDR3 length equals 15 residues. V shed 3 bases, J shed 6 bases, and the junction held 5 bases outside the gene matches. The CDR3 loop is CATSSGLAGMDTQYF. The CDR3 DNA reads TGTGCCACCAGCAGCGGACTAGCGGGCATGGATACGCAGTATTTT. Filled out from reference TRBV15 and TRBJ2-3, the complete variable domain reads DAMVIQNPRYQVTQFGKPVTLSCSQTLNHNVMYWYQQKSSQAPKLLFHYYDKDFNNEADTPDNFQSRRPNTSFCFLDIRSPGLGDTAMYLCATSSGLAGMDTQYFGPGTRLTVL.

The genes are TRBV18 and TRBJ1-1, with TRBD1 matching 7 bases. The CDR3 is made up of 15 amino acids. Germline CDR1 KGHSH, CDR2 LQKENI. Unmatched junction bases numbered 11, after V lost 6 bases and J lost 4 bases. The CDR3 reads CASSPSDRVITEAFF. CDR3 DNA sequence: TGTGCCAGCTCCCCCAGCGACAGGGTGATCACTGAAGCTTTCTTT. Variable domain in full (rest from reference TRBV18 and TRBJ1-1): NAGVMQNPRHLVRRRGQEARLRCSPMKGHSHVYWYRQLPEEGLKFMVYLQKENIIDESGMPKERFSAEFPKEGPSILRIQQVVRGDSAAYFCASSPSDRVITEAFFGQGTRLTVV.

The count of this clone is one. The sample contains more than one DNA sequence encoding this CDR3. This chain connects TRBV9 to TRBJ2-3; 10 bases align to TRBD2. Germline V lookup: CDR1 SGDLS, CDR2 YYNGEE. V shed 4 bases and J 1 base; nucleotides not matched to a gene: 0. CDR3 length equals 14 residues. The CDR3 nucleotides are TGTGCCAGCAGCCTAGCGGGGGGCACAGATACGCAGTATTTT. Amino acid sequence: CASSLAGGTDTQYF.

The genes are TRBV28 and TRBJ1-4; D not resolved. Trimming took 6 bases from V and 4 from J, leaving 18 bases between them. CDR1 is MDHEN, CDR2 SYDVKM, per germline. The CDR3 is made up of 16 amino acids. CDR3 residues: CASRLRSAGFNEKLFF. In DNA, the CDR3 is TGTGCCAGCAGACTCAGGTCGGCGGGGTTTAATGAAAAACTGTTTTTT.

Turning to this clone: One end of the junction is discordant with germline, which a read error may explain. The CDR3: CASSQVDLSEAFF. The CDR3 DNA reads TGCGCCAGCAGTCAAGTAGATCTCTCTGAAGCTTTCTTT. This sequence joins TRBV4-3 and TRBJ1-1; D is unclear. Germline V gene data show CDR1 as LGHNA and CDR2 as YSLEER. CDR3 size: 13 residues.

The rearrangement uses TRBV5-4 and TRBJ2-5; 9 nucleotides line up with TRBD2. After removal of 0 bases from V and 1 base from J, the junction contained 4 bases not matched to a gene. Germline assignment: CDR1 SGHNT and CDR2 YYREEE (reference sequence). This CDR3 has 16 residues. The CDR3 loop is CASSLGAGGPQETQYF. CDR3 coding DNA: TGTGCCAGCAGCTTGGGAGCGGGAGGTCCCCAAGAGACCCAGTACTTC.

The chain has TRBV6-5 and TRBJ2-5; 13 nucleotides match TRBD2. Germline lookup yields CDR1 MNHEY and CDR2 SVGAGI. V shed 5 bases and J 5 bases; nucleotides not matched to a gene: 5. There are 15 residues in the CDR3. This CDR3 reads CASSQPGLAGETQYF. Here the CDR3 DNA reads TGTGCCAGCAGTCAACCGGGACTAGCGGGGGAGACCCAGTACTTC.

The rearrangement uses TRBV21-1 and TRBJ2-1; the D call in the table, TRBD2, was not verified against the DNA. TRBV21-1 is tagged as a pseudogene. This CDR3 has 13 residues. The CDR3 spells CASSKVASGFKFF. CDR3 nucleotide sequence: TGTGCCAGCAGCAAAGTGGCTAGCGGGTTTAAGTTCTTC.

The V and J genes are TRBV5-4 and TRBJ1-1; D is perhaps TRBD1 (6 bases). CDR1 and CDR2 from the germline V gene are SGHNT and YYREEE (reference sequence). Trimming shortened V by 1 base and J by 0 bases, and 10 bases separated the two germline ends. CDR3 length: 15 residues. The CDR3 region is CASSLNTGMNTEAFF. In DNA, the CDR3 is TGTGCCAGCAGCTTGAATACAGGGATGAACACTGAAGCTTTCTTT. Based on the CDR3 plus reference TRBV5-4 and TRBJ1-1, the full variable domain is ETGVTQSPTHLIKTRGQQVTLRCSSQSGHNTVSWYQQALGQGPQFIFQYYREEENGRGNFPPRFSGLQFPNYSSELNVNALELDDSALYLCASSLNTGMNTEAFFGQGTRLTVV.

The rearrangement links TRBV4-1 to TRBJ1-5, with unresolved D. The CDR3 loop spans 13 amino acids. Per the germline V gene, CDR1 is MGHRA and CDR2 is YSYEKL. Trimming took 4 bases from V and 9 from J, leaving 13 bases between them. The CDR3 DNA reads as TGCGCCAGCAGCCCTCACTTCAGGTTGCCCCAGCATTTT. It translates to CASSPHFRLPQHF.

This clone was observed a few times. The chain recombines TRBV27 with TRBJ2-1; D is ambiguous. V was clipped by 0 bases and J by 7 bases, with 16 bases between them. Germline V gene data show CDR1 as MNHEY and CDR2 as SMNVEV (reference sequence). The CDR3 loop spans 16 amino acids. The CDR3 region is CASSLSSQTTKNEQFF. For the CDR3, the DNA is TGTGCCAGCAGTTTATCGAGTCAAACCACTAAGAATGAGCAGTTCTTC.

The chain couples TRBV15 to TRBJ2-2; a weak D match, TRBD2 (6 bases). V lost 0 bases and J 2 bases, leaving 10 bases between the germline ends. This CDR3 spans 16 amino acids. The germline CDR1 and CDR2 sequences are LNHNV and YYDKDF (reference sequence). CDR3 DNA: TGTGCCACCAGCAGAGATGCTAGCGCAAACACCGGGGAGCTGTTTTTT. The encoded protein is CATSRDASANTGELFF. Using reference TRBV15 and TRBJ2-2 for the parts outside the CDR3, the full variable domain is DAMVIQNPRYQVTQFGKPVTLSCSQTLNHNVMYWYQQKSSQAPKLLFHYYDKDFNNEADTPDNFQSRRPNTSFCFLDIRSPGLGDTAMYLCATSRDASANTGELFFGEGSRLTVL.